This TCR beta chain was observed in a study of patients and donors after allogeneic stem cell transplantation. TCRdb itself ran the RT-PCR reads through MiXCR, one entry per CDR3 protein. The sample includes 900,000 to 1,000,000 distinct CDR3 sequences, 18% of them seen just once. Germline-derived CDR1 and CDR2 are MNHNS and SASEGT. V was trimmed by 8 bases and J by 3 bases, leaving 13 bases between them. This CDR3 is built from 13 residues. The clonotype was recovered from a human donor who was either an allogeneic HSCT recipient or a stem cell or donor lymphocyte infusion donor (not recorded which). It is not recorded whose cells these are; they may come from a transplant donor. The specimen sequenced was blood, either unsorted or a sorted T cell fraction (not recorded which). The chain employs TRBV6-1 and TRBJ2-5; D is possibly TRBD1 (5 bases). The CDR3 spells CASGVRQKETQYF. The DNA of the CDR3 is TGTGCCAGCGGGGTTAGACAGAAAGAGACCCAGTACTTC.